This T cell receptor beta chain was captured by sequencing in a study of regulatory T cells in long-lasting Graves disease. Study results and limitations: Persistent cases of Graves' showed reduced TCR diversity relative to newly diagnosed patients. Among persistent patients, a larger number of public clonotypes were shared (2,741) than among newly diagnosed patients (more than 850).

The sample's time point: persistent/refractory GD, antithyroid drugs over 5 years with positive TRAb. RNA isolated from PBMCs was used to make the TCR library. The authors built TCR beta libraries using iRepertoire HTBI primers and Arm-PCR of CDR3 regions. A single record per CDR3 protein comes from TCRdb applying MiXCR to the multiplex PCR reads. The table shows more than 650,000 distinct CDR3 sequences, with 30% occurring only once. In this sample, this clonotype turned up many times. What it binds is unknown. Germline values: CDR1 SNHLY, CDR2 FYNNEI. Deletions cut 7 bases from V and 3 bases from J, with 13 bases between. The CDR3 length is 13 residues.

The clonotype originates from a female donor with Graves disease. The rearrangement joins TRBV2 to TRBJ2-7; D unclear. Specimen: peripheral blood mononuclear cells (PBMCs), collected when the disease was refractory, from a patient treated with antithyroid drugs. The CDR3 coding sequence is TGTGCCAGCAAAGACACCGCCGTCTACGAGCAGTACTTC. Its protein is CASKDTAVYEQYF. The entire variable domain, with the rest obtained from reference TRBV2 and TRBJ2-7, is as follows: EPEVTQTPSHQVTQMGQEVILRCVPISNHLYFYWYRQILGQKVEFLVSFYNNEISEKSEIFDDQFSVERPDGSNFTLKIRSTKLEDSAMYFCASKDTAVYEQYFGPGTRLTVT.